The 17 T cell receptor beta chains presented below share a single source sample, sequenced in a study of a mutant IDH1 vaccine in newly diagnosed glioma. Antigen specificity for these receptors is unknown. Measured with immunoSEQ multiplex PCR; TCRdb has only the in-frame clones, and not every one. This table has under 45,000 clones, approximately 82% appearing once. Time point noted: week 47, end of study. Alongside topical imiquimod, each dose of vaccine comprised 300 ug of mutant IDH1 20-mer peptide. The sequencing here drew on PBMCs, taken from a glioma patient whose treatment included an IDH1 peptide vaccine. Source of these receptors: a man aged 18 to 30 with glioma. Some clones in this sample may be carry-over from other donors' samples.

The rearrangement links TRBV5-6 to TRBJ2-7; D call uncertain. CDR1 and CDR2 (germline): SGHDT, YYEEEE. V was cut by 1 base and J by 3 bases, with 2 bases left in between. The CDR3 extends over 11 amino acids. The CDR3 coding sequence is TGTGCCAGCAGCTTGAACTACGAGCAGTACTTC. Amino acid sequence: CASSLNYEQYF.

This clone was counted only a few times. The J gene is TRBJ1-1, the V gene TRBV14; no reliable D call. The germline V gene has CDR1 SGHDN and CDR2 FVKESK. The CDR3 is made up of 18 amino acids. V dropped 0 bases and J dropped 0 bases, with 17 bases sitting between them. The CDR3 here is CASSQDGGKFLLNTEAFF. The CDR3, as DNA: TGTGCCAGCAGCCAAGATGGAGGGAAATTCTTATTGAACACTGAAGCTTTCTTT.

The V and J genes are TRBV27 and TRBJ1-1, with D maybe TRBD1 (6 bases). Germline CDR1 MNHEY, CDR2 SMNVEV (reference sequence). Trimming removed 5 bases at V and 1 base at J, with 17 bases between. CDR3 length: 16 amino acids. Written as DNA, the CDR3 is TGTGCCAGCAGTCCTGGACCCGGGACATGGAACACTGAAGCTTTCTTT. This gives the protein CASSPGPGTWNTEAFF.

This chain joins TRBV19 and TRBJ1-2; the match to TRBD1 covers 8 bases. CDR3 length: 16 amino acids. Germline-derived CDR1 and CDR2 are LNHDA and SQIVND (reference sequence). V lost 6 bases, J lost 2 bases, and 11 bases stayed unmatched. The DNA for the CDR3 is TGTGCCAGTAGGTCCCAGGGGGCGCGGGGGAACTATGGCTACACCTTC. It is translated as CASRSQGARGNYGYTF.

CDR3 DNA: TGCGCCAGCAGCCTGGGTCCGTGGGGCTACACCTTC. Residues: CASSLGPWGYTF. The gene calls are TRBV5-1 and TRBJ1-2; D call uncertain. Looked up from germline, CDR1 is SGHRS and CDR2 is YFSETQ. With 4 bases removed from V and 8 bases from J, the gap between germline ends came to 12 bases. CDR3 size: 12 residues.

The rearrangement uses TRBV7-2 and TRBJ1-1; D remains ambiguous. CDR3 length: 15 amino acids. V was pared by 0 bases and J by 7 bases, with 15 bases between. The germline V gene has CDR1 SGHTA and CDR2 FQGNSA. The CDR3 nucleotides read TGTGCCAGCAGCTTAGCTTTTATTCAGCAGAGTGAAGCTTTCTTT. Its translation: CASSLAFIQQSEAFF.

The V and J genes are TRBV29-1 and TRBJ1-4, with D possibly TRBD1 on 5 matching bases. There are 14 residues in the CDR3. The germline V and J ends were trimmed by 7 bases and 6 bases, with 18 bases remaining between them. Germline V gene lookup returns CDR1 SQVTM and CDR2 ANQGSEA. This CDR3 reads CSDRMGPGDEKLFF. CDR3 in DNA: TGCAGCGATCGGATGGGGCCCGGGGATGAAAAACTGTTTTTT.

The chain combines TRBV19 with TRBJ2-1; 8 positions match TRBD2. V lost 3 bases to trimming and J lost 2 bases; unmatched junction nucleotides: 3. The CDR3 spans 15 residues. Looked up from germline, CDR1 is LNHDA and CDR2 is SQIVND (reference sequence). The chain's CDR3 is CASSINGRAYNEQFF. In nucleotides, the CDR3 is TGTGCCAGTAGTATCAACGGGAGGGCCTACAATGAGCAGTTCTTC.

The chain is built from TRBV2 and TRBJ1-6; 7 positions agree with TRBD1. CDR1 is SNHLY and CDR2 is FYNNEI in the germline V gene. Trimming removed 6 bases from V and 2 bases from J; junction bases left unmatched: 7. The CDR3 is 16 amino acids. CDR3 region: CASRTQGSAYNSPLHF. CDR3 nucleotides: TGTGCCAGCAGGACACAGGGGTCTGCCTATAATTCACCCCTCCACTTT.

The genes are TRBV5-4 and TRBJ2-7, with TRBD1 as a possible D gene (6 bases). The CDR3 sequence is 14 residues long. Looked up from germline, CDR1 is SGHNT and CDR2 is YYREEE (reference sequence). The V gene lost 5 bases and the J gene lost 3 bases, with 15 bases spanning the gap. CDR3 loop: CASRGDGTFYEQYF. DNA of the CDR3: TGTGCCAGCAGGGGGGACGGGACATTCTACGAGCAGTACTTC.

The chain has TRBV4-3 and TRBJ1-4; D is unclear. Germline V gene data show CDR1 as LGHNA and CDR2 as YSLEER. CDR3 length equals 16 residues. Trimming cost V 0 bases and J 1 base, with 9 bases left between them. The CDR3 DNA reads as TGCGCCAGCAGCCAAGATACGTTGGTAACTAATGAAAAACTGTTTTTT. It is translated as CASSQDTLVTNEKLFF.

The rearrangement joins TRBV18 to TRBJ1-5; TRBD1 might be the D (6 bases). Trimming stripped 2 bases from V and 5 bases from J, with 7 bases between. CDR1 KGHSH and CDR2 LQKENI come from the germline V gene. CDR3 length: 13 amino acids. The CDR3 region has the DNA TGTGCCAGCTCACCAAACAGGGATCAGCCCCAGCATTTT. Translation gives CASSPNRDQPQHF.

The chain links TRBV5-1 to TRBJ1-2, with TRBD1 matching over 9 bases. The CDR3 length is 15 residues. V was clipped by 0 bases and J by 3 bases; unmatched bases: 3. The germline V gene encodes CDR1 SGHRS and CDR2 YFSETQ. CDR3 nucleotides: TGCGCCAGCAGCTTGGAACAGGGGGCTGACTATGGCTACACCTTC. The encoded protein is CASSLEQGADYGYTF.

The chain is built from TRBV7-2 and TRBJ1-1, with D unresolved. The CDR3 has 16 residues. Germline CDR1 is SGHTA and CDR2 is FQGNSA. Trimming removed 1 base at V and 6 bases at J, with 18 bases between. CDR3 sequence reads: CASSLVITWSGPEAFF. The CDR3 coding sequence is TGTGCCAGCAGCTTAGTCATAACGTGGAGCGGTCCTGAAGCTTTCTTT.

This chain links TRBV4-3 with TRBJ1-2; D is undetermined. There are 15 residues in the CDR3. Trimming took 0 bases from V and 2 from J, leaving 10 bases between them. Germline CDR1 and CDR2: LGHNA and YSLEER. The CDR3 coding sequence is TGCGCCAGCAGCCAAGAGGGGTTAGGGAACTATGGCTACACCTTC. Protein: CASSQEGLGNYGYTF.

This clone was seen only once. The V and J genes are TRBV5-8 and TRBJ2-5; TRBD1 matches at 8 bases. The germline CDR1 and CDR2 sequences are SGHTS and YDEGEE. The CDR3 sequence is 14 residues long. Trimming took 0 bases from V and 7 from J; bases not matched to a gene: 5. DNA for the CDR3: TGTGCCAGCAGCTTGGGGACAGGGTATATGACCCAGTACTTC. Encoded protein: CASSLGTGYMTQYF.

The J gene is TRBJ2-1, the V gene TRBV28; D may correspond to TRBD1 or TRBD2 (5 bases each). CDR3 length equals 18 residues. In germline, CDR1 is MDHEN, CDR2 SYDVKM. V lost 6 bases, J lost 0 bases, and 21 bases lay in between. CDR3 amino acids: CASSSPGGWTDSYNEQFF. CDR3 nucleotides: TGTGCCAGCAGCTCCCCTGGGGGATGGACGGACTCCTACAATGAGCAGTTCTTC.